This TCR beta chain was sequenced for a study of blood T cell repertoires in COVID-19. The V segment lost 6 bases and the J segment 6 bases; nucleotides outside the gene matches: 9. The length of the CDR3 is 14 residues. Germline V gives CDR1 SGHTA, CDR2 FQGNSA. Grouping used clinical history reported by participants in a survey and questionnaire. TCRdb keeps only in-frame clones here, not all; method: immunoSEQ multiplex PCR. In the table there are 150,000 to 200,000 clones, roughly 84% of which are singletons. The specimen sequenced was PBMCs or T cells enriched from blood (not recorded which). This receptor was identified in a man aged 45 to 65 who had recovered from COVID-19. The V gene is TRBV7-2, the J gene TRBJ1-1; the match to TRBD1 covers 8 bases. CDR3 nucleotides: TGTGCCAGCAGGGCTGACAGGGGAAAGGCTGAAGCTTTCTTT. Translated: CASRADRGKAEAFF.